This TCR beta chain is from a study of CXCR3-negative and CXCR3-positive naive CD8 T cells (dated by TCRdb to the late 2010s). General notes on the study: In total, some 150 million TRB reads were obtained, which works out to roughly 1.5 +/- 0.3 million reads per library. Diversity and physicochemical repertoire analyses covered eleven to twelve donors pooled from two independent experiments. The TRBV-TRBJ cluster analysis covered naive subsets from five or six donors and memory cells from 3 donors.

Each CD8+ T cell subset was flow-sorted in triplicate, with 300,000 or so cells per subset placed directly into RLT lysis buffer. To exclude memory contaminants, naive CD8+ T cells were stringently defined as CD45RO-CCR7+CD27+CD95-. Standard density gradient centrifugation was used to isolate peripheral blood mononuclear cells from buffy coats. Naive CXCR3-negative and CXCR3-positive CD8+ T cells were flow-sorted using a FACSAria III. Total RNA was extracted from sorted cells with an RNeasy Mini Kit. Sequencer: NextSeq 550. The Human TCR Profiling Kit (MiLaboratory) was used to prepare UMI-labeled 5' RACE TRB cDNA libraries. The full amount of extracted RNA was used for cDNA synthesis, and the full amount of resulting cDNA was used for PCR amplification. Libraries were prepared in parallel with an identical number of PCR cycles. As for how the authors treated the data: With a minimum of two reads required per UMI, MIGEC and MiXCR pulled out about 50,000 +/- 9,200 unique UMI-labeled TRB cDNA molecules from each library. Each library averaged about 40,000 +/- 10,000 functional in-frame TRB CDR3 nucleotide clonotypes without stop codons. After downsampling to 5000 UMI-labeled TRB molecules per sample, diversity metrics such as normalized Shannon-Wiener and Chao1 were calculated in VDJtools. Clonotype-size-weighted physicochemical properties of the central five CDR3 residues (interaction energy, strength, volume and Kidera factor 4) were computed in VDJtools. The reads were reprocessed in TCRdb, with one entry per CDR3 protein sequence and no accompanying DNA. These V and J calls rely on TCRdb rather than the paper's analysis. The sample's records list around 8,400 distinct CDR3 sequences. The biggest ten clones account for approximately 1.1% of the sample.

In regard to this clonotype: What antigen it recognizes has not been identified.

The paper as a whole reports these results and caveats: Comparably high repertoire diversity was found in both naive subsets, whereas much lower repertoire diversity was found in memory CD8+ T cells. TRBV-TRBJ usage was similar between naive CXCR3-negative and CXCR3-positive cells from the same donor, while memory cells showed distinct patterns. Because surface CD5, which is linked to self-reactivity in mice, was comparable between the naive subsets, TCR interaction strength was also inferred from the physicochemical properties of TRB CDR3s. CXCR3 expression partially decreased after cryopreservation, so most assays used freshly isolated PBMCs. Compared with CXCR3-negative naive cells, CXCR3-positive naive cells had TRB CDR3s with higher hydrophobicity (lower Kidera factor 4), lower energy, and higher strength and volume indices.

The CDR1 and CDR2 encoded by the germline V gene are MDHEN and SYDVKM. The CDR3 sequence holds 14 residues, the cysteine and phenylalanine included. The DNA is unrecorded. Sequenced sample: naive CXCR3- CD8+ T cells from blood. Sample cell subset or site, as interpreted from the label and publication: CD45RO-CCR7+CD27+CD95- naive CD8+ T cells lacking CXCR3 (TNR3-). This sequence uses TRBV28 and TRBJ1-2; TCRdb proposes TRBD1, but this gene call is untestable without DNA. This sequence was found in a human donor in good health. Some clones in this sample may be carry-over from other donors' samples. The CDR3 protein sequence reads: CASRRDARTYGYTF.